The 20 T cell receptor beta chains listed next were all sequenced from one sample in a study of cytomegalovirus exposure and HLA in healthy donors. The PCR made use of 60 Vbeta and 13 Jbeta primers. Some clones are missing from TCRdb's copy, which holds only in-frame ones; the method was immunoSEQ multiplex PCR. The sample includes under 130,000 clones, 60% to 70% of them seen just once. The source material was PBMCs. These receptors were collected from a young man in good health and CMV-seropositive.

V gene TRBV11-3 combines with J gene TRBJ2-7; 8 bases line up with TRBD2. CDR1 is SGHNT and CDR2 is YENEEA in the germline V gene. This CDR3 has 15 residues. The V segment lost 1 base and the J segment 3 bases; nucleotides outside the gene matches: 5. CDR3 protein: CASSLGPAGDYEQYF. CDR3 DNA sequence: TGTGCCAGCAGCTTAGGTCCAGCGGGAGACTACGAGCAGTACTTC.

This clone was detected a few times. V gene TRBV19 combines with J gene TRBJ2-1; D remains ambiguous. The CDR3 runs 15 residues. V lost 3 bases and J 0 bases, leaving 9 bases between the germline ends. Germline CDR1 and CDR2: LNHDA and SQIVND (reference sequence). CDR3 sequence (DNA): TGTGCCAGTAGTATTATTGCCAGCTCCTACAATGAGCAGTTCTTC. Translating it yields CASSIIASSYNEQFF.

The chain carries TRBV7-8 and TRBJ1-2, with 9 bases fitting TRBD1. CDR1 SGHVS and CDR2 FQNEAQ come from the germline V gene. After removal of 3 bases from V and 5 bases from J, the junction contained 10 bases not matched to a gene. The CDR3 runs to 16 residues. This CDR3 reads CASSFEDRGGRYGYTF. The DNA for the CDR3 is TGTGCCAGCAGCTTTGAGGACAGGGGAGGGAGGTATGGCTACACCTTC.

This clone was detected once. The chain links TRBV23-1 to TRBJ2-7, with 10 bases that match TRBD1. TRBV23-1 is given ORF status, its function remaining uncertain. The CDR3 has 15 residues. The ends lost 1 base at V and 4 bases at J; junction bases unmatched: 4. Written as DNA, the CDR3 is TGCGCCAGCAGTCAATGTGGACAGGGGGGGTACGAGCAGTACTTC. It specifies CASSQCGQGGYEQYF.

The CDR3 DNA is TGTGCCAGCAGTTATGGACTAGCGGGGATGAATACGCAGTATTTT. This encodes CASSYGLAGMNTQYF. The chain combines TRBV6-5 with TRBJ2-3, with 12 bases aligning to TRBD2. CDR3 length: 15 residues. CDR1 is MNHEY, CDR2 SVGAGI, per germline. The V and J ends lost 3 bases and 7 bases, in that order; junction bases with no gene match: 5.

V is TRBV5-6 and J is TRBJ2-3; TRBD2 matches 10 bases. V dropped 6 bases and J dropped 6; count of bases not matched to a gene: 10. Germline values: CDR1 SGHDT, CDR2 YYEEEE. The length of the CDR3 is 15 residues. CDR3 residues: CASTLAGASMDTQYF. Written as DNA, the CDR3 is TGTGCCAGCACCCTAGCGGGGGCCTCGATGGATACGCAGTATTTT.

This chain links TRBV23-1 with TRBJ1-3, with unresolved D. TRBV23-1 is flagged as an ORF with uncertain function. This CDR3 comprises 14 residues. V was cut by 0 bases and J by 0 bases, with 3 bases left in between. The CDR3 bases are TGCGCCAGCAGTCAATCCATCTCTGGAAACACCATATATTTT. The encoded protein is CASSQSISGNTIYF.

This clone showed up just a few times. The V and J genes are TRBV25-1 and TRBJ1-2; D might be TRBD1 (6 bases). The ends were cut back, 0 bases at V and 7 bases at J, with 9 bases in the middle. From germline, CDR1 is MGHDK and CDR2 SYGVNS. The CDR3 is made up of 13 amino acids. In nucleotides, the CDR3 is TGTGCCAGCAGTGAATATGGGGGCGTTGGCTACACCTTC. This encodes CASSEYGGVGYTF.

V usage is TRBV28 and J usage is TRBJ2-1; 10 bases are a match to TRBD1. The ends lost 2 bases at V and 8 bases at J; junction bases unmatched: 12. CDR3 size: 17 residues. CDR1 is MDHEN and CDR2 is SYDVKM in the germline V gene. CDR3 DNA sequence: TGTGCCAGCAGTTTACCACTCCCGGGACAGGGGACCGATGAGCAGTTCTTC. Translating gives CASSLPLPGQGTDEQFF.

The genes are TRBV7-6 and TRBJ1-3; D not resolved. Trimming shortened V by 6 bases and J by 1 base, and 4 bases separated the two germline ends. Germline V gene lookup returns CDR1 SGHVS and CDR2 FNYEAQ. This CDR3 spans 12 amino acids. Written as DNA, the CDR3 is TGTGCCAGCAGAGCTTCTGGAAACACCATATATTTT. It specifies CASRASGNTIYF.

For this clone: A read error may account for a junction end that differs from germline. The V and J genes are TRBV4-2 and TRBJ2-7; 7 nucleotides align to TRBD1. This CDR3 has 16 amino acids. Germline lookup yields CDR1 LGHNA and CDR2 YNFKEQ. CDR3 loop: CASGQVEQGSSYEQYF. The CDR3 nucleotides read TGTGCCAGCGGCCAAGTCGAACAGGGGAGCTCCTACGAGCAGTACTTC.

Here the CDR3 DNA reads TGTGCCAGCAAACCCGGGACAGGGTCCTACAATGAGCAGTTCTTC. Amino acids: CASKPGTGSYNEQFF. The chain couples TRBV6-1 to TRBJ2-1; TRBD1 agrees at 9 bases. Germline values: CDR1 MNHNS, CDR2 SASEGT. This CDR3 region has 15 residues. Trimming cost V 7 bases and J 1 base; bases outside gene matches: 5.

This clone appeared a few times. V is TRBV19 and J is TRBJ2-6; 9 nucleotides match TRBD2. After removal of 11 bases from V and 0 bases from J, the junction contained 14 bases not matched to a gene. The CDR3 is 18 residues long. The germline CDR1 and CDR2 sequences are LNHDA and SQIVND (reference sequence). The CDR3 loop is CAVSRGGGAYSGANVLTF. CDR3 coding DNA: TGTGCCGTTAGTAGGGGCGGGGGGGCTTACTCTGGGGCCAACGTCCTGACTTTC. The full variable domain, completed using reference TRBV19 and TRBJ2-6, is DGGITQSPKYLFRKEGQNVTLSCEQNLNHDAMYWYRQDPGQGLRLIYYSQIVNDFQKGDIAEGYSVSREKKESFPLTVTSAQKNPTAFYLCAVSRGGGAYSGANVLTFGAGSRLTVL.

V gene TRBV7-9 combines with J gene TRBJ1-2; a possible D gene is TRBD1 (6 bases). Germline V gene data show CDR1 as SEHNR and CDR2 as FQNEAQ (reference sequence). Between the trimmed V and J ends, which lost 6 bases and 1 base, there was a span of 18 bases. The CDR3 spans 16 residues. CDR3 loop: CASRQLTGNRNYGYTF. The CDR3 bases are TGTGCCAGCAGGCAGTTAACAGGGAATCGTAACTATGGCTACACCTTC.

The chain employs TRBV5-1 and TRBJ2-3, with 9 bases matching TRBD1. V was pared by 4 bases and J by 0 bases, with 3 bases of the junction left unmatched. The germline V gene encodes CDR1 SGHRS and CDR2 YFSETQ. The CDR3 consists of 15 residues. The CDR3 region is CASSVQGASTDTQYF. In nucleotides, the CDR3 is TGCGCCAGCAGCGTACAGGGGGCAAGCACAGATACGCAGTATTTT.

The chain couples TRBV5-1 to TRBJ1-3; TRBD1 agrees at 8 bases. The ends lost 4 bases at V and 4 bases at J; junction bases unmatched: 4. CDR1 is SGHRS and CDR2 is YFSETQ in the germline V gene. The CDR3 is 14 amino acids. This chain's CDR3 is CASSPGGSGNTIYF. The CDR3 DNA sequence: TGCGCCAGCAGCCCAGGGGGCTCGGGAAACACCATATATTTT.

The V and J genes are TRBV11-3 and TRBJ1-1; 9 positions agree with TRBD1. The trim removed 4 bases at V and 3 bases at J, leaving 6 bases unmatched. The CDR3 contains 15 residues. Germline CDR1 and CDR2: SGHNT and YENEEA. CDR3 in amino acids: CASSSPRTGDTEAFF. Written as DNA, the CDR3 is TGTGCCAGCAGCTCTCCGAGGACAGGGGACACTGAAGCTTTCTTT.

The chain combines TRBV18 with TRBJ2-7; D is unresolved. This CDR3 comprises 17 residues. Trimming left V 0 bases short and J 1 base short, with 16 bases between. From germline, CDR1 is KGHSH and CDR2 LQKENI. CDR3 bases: TGTGCCAGCTCACCACCTGGGTCCCTCAGGATATCCTACGAGCAGTACTTC. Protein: CASSPPGSLRISYEQYF.

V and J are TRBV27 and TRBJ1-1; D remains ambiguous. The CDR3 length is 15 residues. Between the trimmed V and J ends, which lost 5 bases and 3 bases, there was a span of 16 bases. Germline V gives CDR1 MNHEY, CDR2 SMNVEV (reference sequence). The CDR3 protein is CASSGPRGKDTEAFF. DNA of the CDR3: TGTGCCAGCAGTGGGCCGAGAGGGAAAGACACTGAAGCTTTCTTT.

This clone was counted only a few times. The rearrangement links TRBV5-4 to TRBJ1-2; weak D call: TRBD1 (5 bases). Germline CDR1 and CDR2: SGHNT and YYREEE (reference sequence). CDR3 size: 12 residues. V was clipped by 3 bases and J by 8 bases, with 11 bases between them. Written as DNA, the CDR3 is TGTGCCAGCAGCTACGACAGTCTAGGCTACACCTTC. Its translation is CASSYDSLGYTF.